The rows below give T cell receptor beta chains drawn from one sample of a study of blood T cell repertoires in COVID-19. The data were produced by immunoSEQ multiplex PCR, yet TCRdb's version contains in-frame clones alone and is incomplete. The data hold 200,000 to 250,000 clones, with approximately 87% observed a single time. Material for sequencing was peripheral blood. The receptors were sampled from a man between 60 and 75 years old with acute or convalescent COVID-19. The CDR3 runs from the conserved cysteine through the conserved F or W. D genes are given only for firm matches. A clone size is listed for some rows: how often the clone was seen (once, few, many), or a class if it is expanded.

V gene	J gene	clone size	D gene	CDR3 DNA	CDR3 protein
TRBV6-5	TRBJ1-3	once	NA	TGTGCCAGCAGTTATAAAACAACAGGAAACACCATATATTTT	CASSYKTTGNTIYF
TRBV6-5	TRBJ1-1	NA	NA	TGTGCCAGCAGTTACTTATGGGCAGGGGAGAACACTGAAGCTTTCTTT	CASSYLWAGENTEAFF
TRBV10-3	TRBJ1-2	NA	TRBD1	TGTGCCATCAGTGAGAAGGGGGACAGGAGGGATAATGGCTACACCTTC	CAISEKGDRRDNGYTF
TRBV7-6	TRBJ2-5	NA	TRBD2	TGTGCCAGCAGCTTAGAAAAATTAGCGGGAGAGACCCAGTACTTC	CASSLEKLAGETQYF
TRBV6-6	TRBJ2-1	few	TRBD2	TGTGCCACGACGAAGACTAGCGGGAGGTCCAATGAGCAGTTCTTC	CATTKTSGRSNEQFF
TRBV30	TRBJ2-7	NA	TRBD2	TGTGCCTGGAGTATAGCGGGGGAGCAGTACTTC	CAWSIAGEQYF
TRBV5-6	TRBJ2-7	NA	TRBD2	TGTGCCAGCAGCGTCCTACTAGCGCGATCCTACGAGCAGTACTTC	CASSVLLARSYEQYF
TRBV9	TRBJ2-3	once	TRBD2	TGTGCCAGCAACCGACTTATAGCGGGAGCGGGAACAGATACGCAGTATTTT	CASNRLIAGAGTDTQYF
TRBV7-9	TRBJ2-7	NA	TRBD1	TGTGCCAGCAGACCCGGGACAGGGGGCTCCTACGAGCAGTACTTC	CASRPGTGGSYEQYF
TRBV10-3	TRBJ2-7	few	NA	TGTGCCATCAGTGAGGATAGTTCCTACGAGCAGTACTTC	CAISEDSSYEQYF
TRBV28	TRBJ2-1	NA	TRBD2	TGTGCCAGCAGTCTTACTAGCGGGAGGGTGAATGAGCAGTTCTTC	CASSLTSGRVNEQFF
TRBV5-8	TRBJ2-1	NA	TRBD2	TGTGCCAGCAGCCCCGGGGGGAAGCGCCATGAGCAGTTCTTC	CASSPGGKRHEQFF
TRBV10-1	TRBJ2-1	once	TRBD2	TGCGCCAGCAGTGTCCTAGGGGGGACTAGCGGGAGGGGGACCTACAATGAGCAGTTCTTC	CASSVLGGTSGRGTYNEQFF
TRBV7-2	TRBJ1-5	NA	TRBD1	TGTGCCAGCAGCTTAGAGGGGACAGCCACCTCCAATCAGCCCCAGCATTTT	CASSLEGTATSNQPQHF
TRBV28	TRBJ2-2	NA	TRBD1	TGTGCCACTAACAGGGGGCGGAACACCGGGGAGCTGTTTTTT	CATNRGRNTGELFF
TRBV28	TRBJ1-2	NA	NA	TGTGCCAGCAGTTTACGCGGCGGGGGTGGCTACACCTTC	CASSLRGGGGYTF
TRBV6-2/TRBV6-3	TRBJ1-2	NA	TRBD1	TGTGCCAGCAGTGCGGGACAGACTCTTGAGCGCTACACCTTC	CASSAGQTLERYTF
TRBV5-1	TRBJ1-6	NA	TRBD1	TGCGCCAGCAGCATAACCGCAGGGGGCGGGAATTCACCCCTCCACTTT	CASSITAGGGNSPLHF
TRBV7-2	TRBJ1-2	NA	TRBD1	TGTGCCAGCAGCGCAAGAGGGACAGGGGACTATGGCTACACCTTC	CASSARGTGDYGYTF
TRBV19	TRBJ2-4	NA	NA	TGTGCCAGTAGTAGTAACAACGATGGCAGGCCCCCCATTCAGTACTTC	CASSSNNDGRPPIQYF
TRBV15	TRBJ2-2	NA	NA	TGTGCCACCAGCAGAGACCGACGGCGGATGGCCGGGGAGCTGTTTTTT	CATSRDRRRMAGELFF
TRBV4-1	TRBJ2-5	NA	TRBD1	TGCGCCAGCGCCCCCGGTAGGGGGCTACAAGAGACCCAGTACTTC	CASAPGRGLQETQYF
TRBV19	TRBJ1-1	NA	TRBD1	TGTGCCAGTATCCTTCAGGGGGCGAACACTGAAGCTTTCTTT	CASILQGANTEAFF
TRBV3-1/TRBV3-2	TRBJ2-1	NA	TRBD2	TGTGCCAGCAGCCAGGGATCGGGGCTAGCGGGAGGAGTGCAGTTCTTC	CASSQGSGLAGGVQFF
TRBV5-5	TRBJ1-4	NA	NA	TGTGCCAGCAGCTTGTCTGACGGGATAGAAAAACTGTTTTTT	CASSLSDGIEKLFF
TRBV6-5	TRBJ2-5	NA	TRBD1	TGTGCCAGCGGCGACCCCGGGACAGTCGAAGAGACCCAGTACTTC	CASGDPGTVEETQYF
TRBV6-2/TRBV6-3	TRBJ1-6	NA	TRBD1	TGTGCCAGCAGTTTCCCGGACAGGGGTAATTCACCCCTCCACTTT	CASSFPDRGNSPLHF
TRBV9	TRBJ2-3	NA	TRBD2	TGTGCCAGCAGCTTGGGACTAGCGGGAAGCGTGTTAAGATCAGATACGCAGTATTTT	CASSLGLAGSVLRSDTQYF
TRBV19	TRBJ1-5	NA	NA	TGTGCCAGTAGTATTAGGACAGATTTTTATAGCAATCAGCCCCAGCATTTT	CASSIRTDFYSNQPQHF
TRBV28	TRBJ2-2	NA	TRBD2	TGTGCCAGCAGTGGGGGGGATGCGCCGAACACCGGGGAGCTGTTTTTT	CASSGGDAPNTGELFF
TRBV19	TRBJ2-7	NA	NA	TGTGCCAGTAGTATAGGCTCCGGCTACGAGCAGTACTTC	CASSIGSGYEQYF
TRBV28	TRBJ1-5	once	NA	TGTGCCAGCAGTCTCAACCCGAGCCAGCGTAATCAGCCCCAGCATTTT	CASSLNPSQRNQPQHF
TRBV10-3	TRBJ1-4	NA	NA	TGTGCCATCAGTGAGCCCAAGCGGGGACCCACAAAACTGTTTTTT	CAISEPKRGPTKLFF
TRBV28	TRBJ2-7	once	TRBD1	TGTGCCAGCAGTTTATTGGGGACAGAGCAATACGAGCAGTACTTC	CASSLLGTEQYEQYF
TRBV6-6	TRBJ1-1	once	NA	TGTGCCGCCCCAAAGGCGGAAATGAACACTGAAGCTTTCTTT	CAAPKAEMNTEAFF
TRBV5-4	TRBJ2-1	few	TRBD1	TGTGCCAGCAGCCTGGACAGGGGAGAGCAGTTCTTC	CASSLDRGEQFF
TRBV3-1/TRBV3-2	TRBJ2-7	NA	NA	TGTGCCAGCACCCGAGCTAGCCACTCCTACGAGCAGTACTTC	CASTRASHSYEQYF
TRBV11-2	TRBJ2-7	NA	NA	TGTGCCAGCAGCCAGGACAGAGACTACGAGCAGTACTTC	CASSQDRDYEQYF
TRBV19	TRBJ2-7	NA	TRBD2	TGTGCCAGTAGTGGTACTAGCGGGAGGACCCACGAGCAGTACTTC	CASSGTSGRTHEQYF
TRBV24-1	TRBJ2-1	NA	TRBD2	TGTGCCACCAGTGATCCCCGGCGGGAGGACGGTCGTGAGCAGTTCTTC	CATSDPRREDGREQFF
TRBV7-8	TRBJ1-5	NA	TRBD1	TGTGCCAGCAGCTTAGTTAGGGGACAGGGCCGGCCCCAGCATTTT	CASSLVRGQGRPQHF
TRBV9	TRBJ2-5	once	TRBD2	TGTGCCAGCAGCGTAGCGGCTAGCGGGAGGTTGGGGCAAGAGACCCAGTACTTC	CASSVAASGRLGQETQYF
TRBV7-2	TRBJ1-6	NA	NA	TGTGCCAGCAGCTTAGGAGGGAGCTATTCACCCCTCCACTTT	CASSLGGSYSPLHF
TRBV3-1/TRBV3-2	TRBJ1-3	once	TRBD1	TGTGCCAGCAGCCTAGAGGGACAGCTCTCTGGAAACACCATATATTTT	CASSLEGQLSGNTIYF
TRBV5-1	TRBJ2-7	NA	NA	TGCGCCAGCAGCTTGGAAAGGGGCTACGAGCAGTACTTC	CASSLERGYEQYF
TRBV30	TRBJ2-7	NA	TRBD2	TGTGCCCTAGGGCAGCGGGAGTTGGTGCAGTACTTC	CALGQRELVQYF
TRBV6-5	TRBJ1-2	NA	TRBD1	TGTGCCAGCAGCGGGACAGAGGGGAACTATGGCTACACCTTC	CASSGTEGNYGYTF
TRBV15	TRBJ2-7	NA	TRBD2	TGTGCCACCAGCAGAGTAGTAGGCCTCGCTAGCGGCGAGCAGTACTTC	CATSRVVGLASGEQYF
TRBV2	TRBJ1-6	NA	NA	TGTGCCAGCCGTAACCCCGCAGCCCTCCACTTT	CASRNPAALHF
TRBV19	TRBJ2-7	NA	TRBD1	TGTGCCAGTAGTACGGGACAGCACTACGAGCAGTACTTC	CASSTGQHYEQYF
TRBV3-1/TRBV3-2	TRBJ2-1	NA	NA	TGTGCCAGCAGCCGAGAGGACTATTACAATGAGCAGTTCTTC	CASSREDYYNEQFF
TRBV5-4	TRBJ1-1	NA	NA	TGTGCCAGCAGTTTGGCTGAGGCACCCACTGAAGCTTTCTTT	CASSLAEAPTEAFF
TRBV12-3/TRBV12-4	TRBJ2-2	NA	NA	TGTGCCAGCAGTTTATACAGGACCGGGGAGCTGTTTTTT	CASSLYRTGELFF
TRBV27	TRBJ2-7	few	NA	TGTGCCAGCAGTCAGACCGGGTACGAGCAGTACTTC	CASSQTGYEQYF
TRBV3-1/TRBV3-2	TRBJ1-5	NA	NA	TGTGCCAGCAGCCAAGGGCAGGGCAATCAGCCCCAGCATTTT	CASSQGQGNQPQHF
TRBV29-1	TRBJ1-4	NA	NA	TGCAGCGTACTCCTGGCGGCTAATGAAAAACTGTTTTTT	CSVLLAANEKLFF